These 28 T cell receptor beta chains were sequenced from one sample in a study of shared clonotypes between healthy human individuals. Positively selected for CCR7, the CD45RO-negative cells used as naive CD8 cells excluded terminally differentiated effector memory CD45RA+ cells. Measured with immunoSEQ multiplex PCR; TCRdb has only the in-frame clones, and not every one. The profile shows roughly 2.1 million clones, just over 90% of them singletons. The sample was naive CD8+ T cells from PBMCs. These TCRs come from a man between 18 and 35 years old in good health. Some clones in this sample may be carry-over from other donors' samples.

The rearrangement links TRBV7-8 to TRBJ2-3; D is unclear. The CDR3 sequence is 17 residues long. Germline values: CDR1 SGHVS, CDR2 FQNEAQ. Trimming shortened V by 4 bases and J by 0 bases, and 17 bases separated the two germline ends. The CDR3 is CASSSFSPTRSTDTQYF. For the CDR3, the DNA is TGTGCCAGCAGCTCCTTCTCTCCTACCCGTAGCACAGATACGCAGTATTTT. Variable domain in full (rest from reference TRBV7-8 and TRBJ2-3): GAGVSQSPRYKVAKRGQDVALRCDPISGHVSLFWYQQALGQGPEFLTYFQNEAQLDKSGLPSDRFFAERPEGSVSTLKIQRTQQEDSAVYLCASSSFSPTRSTDTQYFGPGTRLTVL.

The V gene is TRBV25-1, the J gene TRBJ2-5; a possible D gene is TRBD1 (5 bases). The CDR3 has 17 residues. Germline values: CDR1 MGHDK, CDR2 SYGVNS. The germline V and J ends were trimmed by 0 bases and 5 bases, with 19 bases remaining between them. The CDR3 DNA sequence: TGTGCCAGCAGTGAATACGCGAAGGGGTGGTACGTGGAGACCCAGTACTTC. It is translated as CASSEYAKGWYVETQYF.

This clone was picked up one time. The rearrangement joins TRBV29-1 to TRBJ1-2; D is undetermined. Germline CDR1 reads SQVTM; CDR2 reads ANQGSEA. This CDR3 spans 11 amino acids. Trimming pared 4 bases from V and 8 bases from J, leaving 11 bases between. The CDR3 reads CSVVRPTGYTF. In DNA, the CDR3 is TGCAGCGTTGTCCGCCCTACAGGCTACACCTTC.

This chain links TRBV7-3 with TRBJ2-5, with D unclear. The germline gives CDR1 SGHTA, CDR2 FQGTGA. The CDR3 extends over 11 amino acids. The V gene lost 10 bases and the J gene lost 5 bases, with 11 bases spanning the gap. This CDR3 reads CAKTGDETQYF. The CDR3 bases are TGTGCCAAAACCGGTGACGAGACCCAGTACTTC. Based on the CDR3 plus reference TRBV7-3 and TRBJ2-5, the full variable domain is GAGVSQTPSNKVTEKGKYVELRCDPISGHTALYWYRQSLGQGPEFLIYFQGTGAADDSGLPNDRFFAVRPEGSVSTLKIQRTERGDSAVYLCAKTGDETQYFGPGTRLLVL.

The rearrangement links TRBV2 to TRBJ2-6; TRBD2 matches at 7 bases. The CDR3 runs to 15 residues. V was clipped by 8 bases and J by 4 bases; unmatched bases: 8. Per germline, CDR1 SNHLY and CDR2 FYNNEI. DNA for the CDR3: TGTGCCAGCGCCACGGGGGGAGAAGGGGCCAACGTCCTGACTTTC. Its translation: CASATGGEGANVLTF.

The chain joins TRBV9 to TRBJ1-2, with a tentative D call TRBD1 (5 bases). CDR1 is SGDLS, CDR2 YYNGEE, per germline. This CDR3 contains 12 residues. The ends were cut back, 0 bases at V and 6 bases at J, with 6 bases in the middle. CDR3 DNA sequence: TGTGCCAGCAGCGTAGCAGGGCATGGCTACACCTTC. As protein: CASSVAGHGYTF.

This chain links TRBV11-2 with TRBJ2-7; D call uncertain. The CDR3 has 14 residues. Germline values: CDR1 SGHAT, CDR2 FQNNGV. The V and J ends lost 3 bases and 3 bases respectively, with 12 bases between them. CDR3 in amino acids: CASSFAKGNYEQYF. CDR3 DNA sequence: TGTGCCAGCAGCTTCGCAAAAGGGAACTACGAGCAGTACTTC.

The CDR3 spells CASSPSGRHEQYF. In DNA, the CDR3 is TGTGCCAGCAGCCCCTCCGGCCGCCACGAGCAGTACTTC. This chain uses TRBV6-1 with TRBJ2-7; D uncertain. The CDR3 covers 13 residues. The germline V and J ends were trimmed by 6 bases and 5 bases, with 14 bases remaining between them. Germline V gene data show CDR1 as MNHNS and CDR2 as SASEGT.

Turning to this clone: The junction differs from germline at one of its ends, possibly a read error. V and J are TRBV7-9 and TRBJ2-3, with TRBD2 matching over 8 bases. CDR3 length: 16 residues. Germline V gene data show CDR1 as SEHNR and CDR2 as FQNEAQ (reference sequence). The DNA for the CDR3 is TGTGCCAGCAGCCTAGCCGGGACTAGACCCACAGATACGCAGTATTTT. Its translation: CASSLAGTRPTDTQYF.

The rearrangement links TRBV27 to TRBJ2-2; TRBD1 matches 7 bases. CDR3 length: 18 residues. Germline CDR1 MNHEY, CDR2 SMNVEV (reference sequence). V was clipped by 6 bases and J by 5 bases; unmatched bases: 18. The CDR3 DNA is TGTGCCAGCAGCACCACCCACGTCGACAGGGCGCGGACCGGGGAGCTGTTTTTT. Translating gives CASSTTHVDRARTGELFF.

The chain links TRBV11-2 to TRBJ2-7; D remains ambiguous. The CDR3 is made up of 15 amino acids. Trimming shortened V by 1 base and J by 2 bases, and 12 bases separated the two germline ends. CDR1 is SGHAT, CDR2 FQNNGV, per germline. The CDR3 reads CASSLGPTTTYEQYF. The CDR3 nucleotides are TGTGCCAGCAGCTTAGGCCCGACCACCACCTACGAGCAGTACTTC.

In its sample, this clone was seen a few times. This chain links TRBV6-5 with TRBJ2-1; D is unresolved. CDR1 is MNHEY and CDR2 is SVGAGI in the germline V gene. The length of the CDR3 is 12 residues. V lost 0 bases to trimming and J lost 6 bases, with 3 bases between them. This CDR3 is CASSYSFNEQFF. CDR3 sequence (DNA): TGTGCCAGCAGTTACTCGTTCAATGAGCAGTTCTTC.

This clone was counted once. The V gene is TRBV4-1, the J gene TRBJ2-5; the D call may be TRBD1 or TRBD2 (5 bases each). With the DNA end fitting TRBJ2-7 better, the J assignment may be wrong. The CDR3 contains 15 residues. Germline V gene sequence: CDR1 MGHRA, CDR2 YSYEKL. CDR3 sequence (DNA): TGCGCCAGCAGCCAAGACCCAGGGAGCCCTTACGAGCAGTACTTC. Its translation is CASSQDPGSPYEQYF.

J is TRBJ2-3 and V is TRBV2; 8 bases fit TRBD1. Per germline, CDR1 SNHLY and CDR2 FYNNEI. The CDR3 totals 18 residues. Trimming at V came to 3 bases and at J to 0 bases, leaving 11 bases not matched to a gene. The CDR3 DNA sequence: TGTGCCAGCAGTGACAGGGGGCCTCCAAGAATTAGCACAGATACGCAGTATTTT. This sequence encodes CASSDRGPPRISTDTQYF.

The gene calls are TRBV6-4 and TRBJ2-1; TRBD1 aligns across 7 bases. The ends lost 3 bases at V and 7 bases at J; junction bases unmatched: 6. The CDR3 runs 14 residues. Germline V CDR1 and CDR2: MRHNA, SNTAGT. CDR3 sequence (DNA): TGTGCCAGCAGTGAAGTACAGGGGTATAATGAGCAGTTCTTC. Protein sequence: CASSEVQGYNEQFF.

In its sample, this clone was seen once. Other DNA sequences in this specimen translate into the identical CDR3. The chain combines TRBV27 with TRBJ2-1; a weak D match, TRBD1 (5 bases). CDR1 and CDR2 from the germline V gene are MNHEY and SMNVEV (reference sequence). CDR3 length: 13 residues. V shed 3 bases and J shed 3 bases, with 6 bases lying between them. CDR3 sequence reads: CASSFTGYNEQFF. DNA for the CDR3: TGTGCCAGCAGTTTTACAGGCTACAATGAGCAGTTCTTC.

Concerning this clone: Other nucleotide sequences from this sample produce the same CDR3. This chain's CDR3 is CASSLGLYNEQFF. The CDR3 bases are TGTGCCAGCAGCTTGGGGCTATACAATGAGCAGTTCTTC. The chain is built from TRBV7-9 and TRBJ2-1; a weak D match, TRBD1 (5 bases). Per the germline V gene, CDR1 is SEHNR and CDR2 is FQNEAQ (reference sequence). The CDR3 runs 13 residues. Trimming pared 3 bases from V and 4 bases from J, leaving 7 bases between.

The chain recombines TRBV11-3 with TRBJ1-1; no firm D call. This CDR3 has 13 amino acids. The V gene lost 2 bases and the J gene lost 4 bases, with 8 bases spanning the gap. Germline loops: CDR1 SGHNT, CDR2 YENEEA. DNA of the CDR3: TGTGCCAGCAGCTTATGGCGTACCACTGAAGCTTTCTTT. Translation: CASSLWRTTEAFF. Combining the CDR3 with reference TRBV11-3 and TRBJ1-1 gives the whole variable domain EAGVVQSPRYKIIEKKQPVAFWCNPISGHNTLYWYLQNLGQGPELLIRYENEEAVDDSQLPKDRFSAERLKGVDSTLKIQPAELGDSAVYLCASSLWRTTEAFFGQGTRLTVV.

The chain combines TRBV7-8 with TRBJ2-5, with unresolved D. CDR1 is SGHVS, CDR2 FQNEAQ, per germline. The CDR3 has 14 residues. The V end lost 1 base, the J end lost 3 bases, and 9 bases lay between the germline ends. DNA of the CDR3: TGTGCCAGCAGCTTAGTTAGTGAAGAAGAGACCCAGTACTTC. Its translation: CASSLVSEEETQYF.

The V call is TRBV27, the J call TRBJ2-7; 9 nucleotides line up with TRBD1. Losses at the gene ends were 8 bases for V and 3 bases for J; bases not matched to a gene: 14. The CDR3 consists of 16 residues. Germline CDR1 and CDR2: MNHEY and SMNVEV (reference sequence). CDR3 nucleotides: TGTGCCAGCCGAACACTGGGGACAGGGTCCCTCTACGAGCAGTACTTC. Residues: CASRTLGTGSLYEQYF.

The chain couples TRBV5-4 to TRBJ2-7, with a tentative D call TRBD1 (5 bases). V lost 0 bases to trimming and J lost 2 bases, with 9 bases between them. This CDR3 is 14 amino acids long. CDR1 SGHNT and CDR2 YYREEE come from the germline V gene (reference sequence). CDR3 in DNA: TGTGCCAGCAGCTTGGGGGGCATTCCCTACGAGCAGTACTTC. Its protein product is CASSLGGIPYEQYF. The whole variable domain, remainder taken from reference TRBV5-4 and TRBJ2-7, is ETGVTQSPTHLIKTRGQQVTLRCSSQSGHNTVSWYQQALGQGPQFIFQYYREEENGRGNFPPRFSGLQFPNYSSELNVNALELDDSALYLCASSLGGIPYEQYFGPGTRLTVT.

The chain joins TRBV11-2 to TRBJ1-1; unclear D gene. The germline V gene encodes CDR1 SGHAT and CDR2 FQNNGV. The V gene lost 5 bases and the J gene lost 4 bases, with 11 bases spanning the gap. This CDR3 region has 13 residues. CDR3 nucleotide sequence: TGTGCCAGCAGCATATATCGGGGCACTGAAGCTTTCTTT. This gives the protein CASSIYRGTEAFF.

This chain links TRBV7-9 with TRBJ2-7; 9 positions match TRBD1. The V gene end was trimmed by 3 bases and the J gene end by 5 bases; junction bases not matched to a gene: 5. The germline gives CDR1 SEHNR, CDR2 FQNEAQ (reference sequence). The CDR3 runs to 14 residues. The DNA for the CDR3 is TGTGCCAGCAGCTTGGGGACAGGGATGAACGAGCAGTACTTC. Translated, it gives CASSLGTGMNEQYF.

The rearrangement uses TRBV19 and TRBJ2-1, with a weak D call TRBD1 (5 bases). There are 14 residues in the CDR3. The germline CDR1 and CDR2 sequences are LNHDA and SQIVND (reference sequence). V shed 3 bases and J shed 1 base, with 7 bases lying between them. CDR3 region: CASSIRVSYNEQFF. The CDR3 nucleotides read TGTGCCAGTAGTATCAGGGTTTCCTACAATGAGCAGTTCTTC.

This clone has just a few counts. The chain has TRBV30 and TRBJ1-1; 9 bases align to TRBD1. Germline CDR1 GTSNPN, CDR2 SVGIG (reference sequence). Unmatched junction bases numbered 7, after V lost 3 bases and J lost 5 bases. The length of the CDR3 is 14 residues. The CDR3, as DNA: TGTGCCTGGAGGCCTACAGGGGGCGGAACTGAAGCTTTCTTT. It encodes CAWRPTGGGTEAFF.

The V and J genes are TRBV4-2 and TRBJ2-5, with 15 bases that match TRBD2. V lost 5 bases, J lost 4 bases, and 5 bases stayed unmatched. CDR3 length equals 16 residues. Germline V lookup: CDR1 LGHNA, CDR2 YNFKEQ. The CDR3 nucleotides read TGTGCCAGCAGCTCGGGACTAGCGGGAGGTCGAGAGACCCAGTACTTC. It codes for CASSSGLAGGRETQYF.

About this clone: Different DNA sequences within this sample yield the same CDR3. This rearrangement joins TRBV7-3 to TRBJ2-1; D might be TRBD2 (7 bases). The length of the CDR3 is 15 residues. Trimming stripped 5 bases from V and 0 bases from J, with 11 bases between. The germline gives CDR1 SGHTA, CDR2 FQGTGA. In nucleotides, the CDR3 is TGTGCCAGCAGCCTGAGGGGGGGCTCCTACAATGAGCAGTTCTTC. It yields the protein CASSLRGGSYNEQFF.

The chain combines TRBV27 with TRBJ2-7; D uncertain. CDR3 length: 14 residues. Trimming pared 6 bases from V and 4 bases from J, leaving 16 bases between. Germline CDR1 and CDR2: MNHEY and SMNVEV (reference sequence). The CDR3 protein is CASSPSGARYEQYF. DNA for the CDR3: TGTGCCAGCAGCCCTAGTGGAGCCCGATACGAGCAGTACTTC.